Below, one T cell receptor (beta chain) is given with its context. The CDR3 is 16 amino acids. Between the trimmed V and J ends, which lost 1 base and 1 base, there was a span of 13 bases. Germline V gene data show CDR1 as MRHNA and CDR2 as SNTAGT. The sample is drawn from a study of blood T cell repertoires in COVID-19. Profiling relied on immunoSEQ multiplex PCR, and the TCRdb table lists in-frame clones only, not all of them. In the table there are approximately 170,000 clones, about 88% of which are singletons. Sequencing input: PBMCs or T cells enriched from blood (not recorded which). This TCR came from a woman aged 25-40 years who had recovered from COVID-19. The chain carries TRBV6-4 and TRBJ1-1; D call uncertain. The chain's CDR3 is CASSDWAPRENTEAFF. CDR3 sequence (DNA): TGTGCCAGCAGTGACTGGGCCCCTCGGGAGAACACTGAAGCTTTCTTT.